This T cell receptor (beta chain) derives from a study of human T cells and chemical hapten exposure. The CDR3 has 15 residues. V was clipped by 5 bases and J by 2 bases; unmatched bases: 8. CDR1 and CDR2 (germline): SEHNR, FQNEAQ (reference sequence). TCRdb re-called the RACE reads through MiXCR, storing one row per CDR3 protein. In the table there are 75,000 to 80,000 distinct CDR3 sequences, around 9.4% of which are singletons. Indicated time point: healthy volunteer bleed at 6 weeks. It was from unfractionated whole blood that total RNA was extracted. Specimen: whole blood. This sequence was found in a female donor in good health. Some clones in this sample may be carry-over from other donors' samples. V gene TRBV7-9 combines with J gene TRBJ2-5; TRBD2 agrees at 7 bases. CDR3 region: CASSPRRAGQETQYF. The CDR3 DNA reads as TGTGCCAGCAGCCCGCGACGAGCGGGGCAAGAGACCCAGTACTTC.